The clone carrying this T cell receptor beta chain has a handful of counts. Its antigen is currently unknown. The source of the sample is a study of Graves' ophthalmopathy and Graves' hyperthyroidism. Study context: Stable hyperthyroid donors showed no ophthalmopathy during 18 months follow-up.

General study results and limits: Ophthalmopathy was separated from stable hyperthyroidism by a 13-signature model with roughly 91% sensitivity and approximately 79% specificity. As the model predicted ophthalmopathy progression, it achieved a sensitivity of 70% to 71% and a specificity of around 73%.

Germline lookup yields CDR1 WNHNN and CDR2 SYGVQD (reference sequence). The J segment lost 7 bases and the V segment lost 6 bases, leaving 9 bases of the junction unmatched. CDR3 size: 15 residues. RNA served as the template for amplifying TCR beta CDR3 regions. In the first round, RT-PCR was carried out with HTBI primers, and a multiplex PCR formed the second round. From the multiplex PCR reads, TCRdb called clonotypes with MiXCR, one entry per CDR3 protein. The sample records roughly 1.1 million distinct CDR3 sequences, 35% to 40% being singletons. The source is an adult man with Graves' hyperthyroidism. Sequencing was carried out using peripheral blood or thyroid tissue (not recorded which). This chain connects TRBV10-1 to TRBJ1-5; 10 nucleotides match TRBD1. The CDR3, as DNA: TGCGCCAGCAGAGAGACAGGGGGCTCAGGGCAGCCCCAGCATTTT. This sequence encodes CASRETGGSGQPQHF.